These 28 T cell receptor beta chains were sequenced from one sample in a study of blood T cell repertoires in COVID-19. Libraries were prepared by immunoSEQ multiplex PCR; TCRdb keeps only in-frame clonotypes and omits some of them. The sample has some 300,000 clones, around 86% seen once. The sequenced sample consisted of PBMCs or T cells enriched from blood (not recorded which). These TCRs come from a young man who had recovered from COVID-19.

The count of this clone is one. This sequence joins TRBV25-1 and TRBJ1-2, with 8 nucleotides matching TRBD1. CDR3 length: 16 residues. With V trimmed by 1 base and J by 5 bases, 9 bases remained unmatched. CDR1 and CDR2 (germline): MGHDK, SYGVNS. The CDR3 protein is CASSELGDRPVYGYTF. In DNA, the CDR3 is TGTGCCAGCAGTGAATTGGGGGACAGGCCCGTTTATGGCTACACCTTC.

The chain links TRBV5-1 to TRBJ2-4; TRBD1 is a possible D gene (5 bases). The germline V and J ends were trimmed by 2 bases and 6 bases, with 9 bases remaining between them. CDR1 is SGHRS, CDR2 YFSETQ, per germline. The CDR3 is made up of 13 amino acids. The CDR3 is CASSFGRANIQYF. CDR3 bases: TGCGCCAGCAGCTTCGGCAGGGCAAACATTCAGTACTTC.

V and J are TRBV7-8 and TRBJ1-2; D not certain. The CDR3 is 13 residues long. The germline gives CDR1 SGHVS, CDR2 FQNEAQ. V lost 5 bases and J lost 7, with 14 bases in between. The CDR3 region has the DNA TGTGCCAGCAGCCCCCAGCAAACGGGTGGCTACACCTTC. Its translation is CASSPQQTGGYTF.

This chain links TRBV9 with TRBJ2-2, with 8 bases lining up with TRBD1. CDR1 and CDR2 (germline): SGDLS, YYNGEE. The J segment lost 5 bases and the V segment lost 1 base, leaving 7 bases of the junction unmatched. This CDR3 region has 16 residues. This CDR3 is CASSVRRQGITGELFF. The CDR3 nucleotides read TGTGCCAGCAGCGTAAGGAGACAGGGGATAACCGGGGAGCTGTTTTTT.

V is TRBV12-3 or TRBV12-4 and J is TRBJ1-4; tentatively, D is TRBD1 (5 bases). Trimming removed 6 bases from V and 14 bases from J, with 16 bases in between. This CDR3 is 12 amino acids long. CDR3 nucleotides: TGTGCCAGCAGATCTGACAGACGCCAGCTGTTTTTT. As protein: CASRSDRRQLFF.

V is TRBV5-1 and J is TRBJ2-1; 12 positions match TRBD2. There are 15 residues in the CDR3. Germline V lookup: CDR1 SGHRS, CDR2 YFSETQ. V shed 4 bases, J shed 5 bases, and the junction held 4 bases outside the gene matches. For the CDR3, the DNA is TGCGCCAGCAGCCCGGGACTAGCGGGCCACAATGAGCAGTTCTTC. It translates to CASSPGLAGHNEQFF.

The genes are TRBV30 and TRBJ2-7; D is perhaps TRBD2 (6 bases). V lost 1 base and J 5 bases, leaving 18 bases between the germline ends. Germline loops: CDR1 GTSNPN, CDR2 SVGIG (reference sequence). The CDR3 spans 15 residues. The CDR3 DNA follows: TGTGCCTGGAGTGATGTCGGGGGAGGATTTCACGAGCAGTACTTC. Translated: CAWSDVGGGFHEQYF. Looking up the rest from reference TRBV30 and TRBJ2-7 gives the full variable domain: SQTIHQWPATLVQPVGSPLSLECTVEGTSNPNLYWYRQAAGRGLQLLFYSVGIGQISSEVPQNLSASRPQDRQFILSSKKLLLSDSGFYLCAWSDVGGGFHEQYFGPGTRLTVT.

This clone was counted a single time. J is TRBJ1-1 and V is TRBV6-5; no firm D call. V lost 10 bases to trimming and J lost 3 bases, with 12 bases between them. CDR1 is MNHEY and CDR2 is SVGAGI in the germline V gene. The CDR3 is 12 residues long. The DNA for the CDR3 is TGTGCCACCATGGGGAGATACACTGAAGCTTTCTTT. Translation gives CATMGRYTEAFF.

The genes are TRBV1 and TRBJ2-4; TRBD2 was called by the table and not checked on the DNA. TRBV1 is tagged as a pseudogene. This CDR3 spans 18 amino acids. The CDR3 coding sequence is TGCACCAGCAGCCAAGATCGAGGCGGGGGAGCAAACAAAAACATTCAGTACTTC. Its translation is CTSSQDRGGGANKNIQYF.

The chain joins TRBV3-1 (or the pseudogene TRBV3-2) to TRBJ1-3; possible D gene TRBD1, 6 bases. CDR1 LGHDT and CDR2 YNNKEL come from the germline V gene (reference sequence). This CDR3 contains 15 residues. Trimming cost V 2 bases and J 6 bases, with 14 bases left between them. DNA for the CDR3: TGTGCCAGCAGCCAACCCAGGGGCACGATAAACACCATATATTTT. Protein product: CASSQPRGTINTIYF.

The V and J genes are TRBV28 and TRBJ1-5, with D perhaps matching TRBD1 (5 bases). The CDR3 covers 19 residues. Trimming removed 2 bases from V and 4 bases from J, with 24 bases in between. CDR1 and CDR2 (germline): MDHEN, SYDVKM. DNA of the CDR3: TGTGCCAGCAGTTTACACCATTACGTAACAGGCGGGGGGAATCAGCCCCAGCATTTT. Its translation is CASSLHHYVTGGGNQPQHF.

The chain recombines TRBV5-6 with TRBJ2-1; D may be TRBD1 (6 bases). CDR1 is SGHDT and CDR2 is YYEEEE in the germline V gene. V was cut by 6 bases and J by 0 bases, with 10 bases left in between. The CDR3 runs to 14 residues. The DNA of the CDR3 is TGTGCCAGCACCGGACAGAGCTCCTACAATGAGCAGTTCTTC. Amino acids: CASTGQSSYNEQFF.

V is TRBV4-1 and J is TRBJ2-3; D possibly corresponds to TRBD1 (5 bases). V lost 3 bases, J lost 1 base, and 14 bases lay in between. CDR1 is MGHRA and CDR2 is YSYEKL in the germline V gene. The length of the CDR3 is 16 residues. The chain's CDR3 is CASSQAGHGRTDTQYF. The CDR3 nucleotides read TGCGCCAGCAGCCAGGCCGGACACGGTCGCACAGATACGCAGTATTTT.

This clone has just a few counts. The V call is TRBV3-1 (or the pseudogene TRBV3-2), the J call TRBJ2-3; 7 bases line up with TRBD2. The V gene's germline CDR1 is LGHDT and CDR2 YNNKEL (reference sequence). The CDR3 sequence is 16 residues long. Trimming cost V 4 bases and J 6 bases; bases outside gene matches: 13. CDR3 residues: CASSLGGLAGVDTQYF. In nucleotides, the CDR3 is TGTGCCAGCAGCCTCGGGGGGTTGGCGGGAGTCGATACGCAGTATTTT.

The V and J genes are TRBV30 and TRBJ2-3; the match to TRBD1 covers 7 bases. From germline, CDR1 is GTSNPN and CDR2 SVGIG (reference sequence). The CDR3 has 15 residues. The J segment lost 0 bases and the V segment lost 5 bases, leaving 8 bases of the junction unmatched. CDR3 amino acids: CAWWPGGPSTDTQYF. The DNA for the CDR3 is TGTGCCTGGTGGCCAGGGGGACCGAGCACAGATACGCAGTATTTT.

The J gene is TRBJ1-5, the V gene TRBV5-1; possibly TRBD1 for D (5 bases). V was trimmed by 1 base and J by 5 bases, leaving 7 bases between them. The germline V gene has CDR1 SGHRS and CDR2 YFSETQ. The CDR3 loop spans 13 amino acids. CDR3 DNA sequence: TGCGCCAGCAGCTTGTCCAGGGATCAGCCCCAGCATTTT. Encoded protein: CASSLSRDQPQHF.

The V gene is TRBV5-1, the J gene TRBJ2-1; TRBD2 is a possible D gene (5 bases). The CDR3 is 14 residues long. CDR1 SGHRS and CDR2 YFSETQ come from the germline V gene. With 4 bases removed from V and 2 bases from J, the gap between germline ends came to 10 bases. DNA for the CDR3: TGCGCCAGCAGCGTCGGACTTACCTACAATGAGCAGTTCTTC. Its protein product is CASSVGLTYNEQFF.

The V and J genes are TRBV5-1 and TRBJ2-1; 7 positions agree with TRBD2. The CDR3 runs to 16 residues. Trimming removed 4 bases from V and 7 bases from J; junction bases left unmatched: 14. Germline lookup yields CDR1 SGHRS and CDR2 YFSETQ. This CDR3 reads CASSATSGGSGNEQFF. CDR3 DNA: TGCGCCAGCAGCGCTACCTCTGGCGGGAGTGGGAATGAGCAGTTCTTC.

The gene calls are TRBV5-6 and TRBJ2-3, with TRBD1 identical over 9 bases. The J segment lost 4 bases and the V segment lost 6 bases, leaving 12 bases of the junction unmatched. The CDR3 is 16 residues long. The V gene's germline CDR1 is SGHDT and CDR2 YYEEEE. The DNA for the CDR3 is TGTGCCAGCAACCCTTACAGGGGGCCGTCCCCAGATACGCAGTATTTT. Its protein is CASNPYRGPSPDTQYF.

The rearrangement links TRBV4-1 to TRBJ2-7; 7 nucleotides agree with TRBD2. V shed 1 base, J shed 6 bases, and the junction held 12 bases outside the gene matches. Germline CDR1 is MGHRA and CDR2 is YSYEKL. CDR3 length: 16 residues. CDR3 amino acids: CASSQGDGRLTAEQYF. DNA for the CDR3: TGCGCCAGCAGCCAAGGAGACGGGAGGCTAACGGCCGAGCAGTACTTC.

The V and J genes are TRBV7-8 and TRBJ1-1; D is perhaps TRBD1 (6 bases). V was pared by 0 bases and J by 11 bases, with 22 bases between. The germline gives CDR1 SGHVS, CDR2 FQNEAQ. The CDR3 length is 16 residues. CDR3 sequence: CASSLASRQVKTPAFF. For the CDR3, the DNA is TGTGCCAGCAGCTTAGCGTCGCGACAGGTTAAGACCCCGGCTTTCTTT.

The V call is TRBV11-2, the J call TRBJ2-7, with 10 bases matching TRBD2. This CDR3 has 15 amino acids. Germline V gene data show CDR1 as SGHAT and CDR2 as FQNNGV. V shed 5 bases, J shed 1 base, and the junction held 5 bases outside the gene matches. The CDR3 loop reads CASSGYSGGSYEQYF. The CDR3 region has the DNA TGTGCCAGCAGCGGTTATAGCGGGGGGTCCTACGAGCAGTACTTC.

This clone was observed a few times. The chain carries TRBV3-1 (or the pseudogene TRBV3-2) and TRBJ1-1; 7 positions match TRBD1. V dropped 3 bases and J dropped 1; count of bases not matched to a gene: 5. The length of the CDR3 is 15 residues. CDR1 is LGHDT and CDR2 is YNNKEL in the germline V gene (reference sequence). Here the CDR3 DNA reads TGTGCCAGCAGCCAGGCGGGACAGAGGAACACTGAAGCTTTCTTT. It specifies CASSQAGQRNTEAFF.

DNA of the CDR3: TGTGCCAGCACCGTCAGGGTTGAAAACATTCAGTACTTC. Translated, it gives CASTVRVENIQYF. The rearrangement joins TRBV12-3 or TRBV12-4 to TRBJ2-4; possibly TRBD1 for D (5 bases). This CDR3 has 13 residues. The V and J ends lost 7 bases and 5 bases respectively, with 12 bases between them.

CDR3 loop: CAWSSGTGLEQYF. As DNA, the CDR3 is TGTGCCTGGAGCTCCGGGACAGGGCTGGAGCAGTACTTC. This chain joins TRBV30 and TRBJ2-7; 9 bases map to TRBD1. The CDR3 is made up of 13 amino acids. Germline V gene lookup returns CDR1 GTSNPN and CDR2 SVGIG (reference sequence). J lost 7 bases, V lost 3 bases, and 7 bases had no gene match. Supplemented by reference TRBV30 and TRBJ2-7, the full variable domain reads SQTIHQWPATLVQPVGSPLSLECTVEGTSNPNLYWYRQAAGRGLQLLFYSVGIGQISSEVPQNLSASRPQDRQFILSSKKLLLSDSGFYLCAWSSGTGLEQYFGPGTRLTVT.

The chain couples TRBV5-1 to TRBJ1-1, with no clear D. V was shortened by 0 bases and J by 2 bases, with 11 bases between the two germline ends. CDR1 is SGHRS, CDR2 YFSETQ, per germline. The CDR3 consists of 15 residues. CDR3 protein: CASSLGTGINTEAFF. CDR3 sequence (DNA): TGCGCCAGCAGCTTGGGAACGGGGATTAACACTGAAGCTTTCTTT.

The CDR3 region is CASSFDRPWEQYF. CDR3 bases: TGTGCCAGCAGCTTTGACAGACCTTGGGAGCAGTACTTC. The rearrangement uses TRBV11-1 and TRBJ2-7, with D possibly matching TRBD1 (5 bases). With 3 bases removed from V and 7 bases from J, the gap between germline ends came to 13 bases. CDR1 is SGHAT, CDR2 FQDESV, per germline (reference sequence). The CDR3 contains 13 residues.

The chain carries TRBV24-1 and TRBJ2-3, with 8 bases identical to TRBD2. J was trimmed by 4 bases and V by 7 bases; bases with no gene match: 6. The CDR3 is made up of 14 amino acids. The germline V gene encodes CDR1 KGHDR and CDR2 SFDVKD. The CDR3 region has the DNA TGTGCCACCAGGGGTCAGCGGGAGCCAGATACGCAGTATTTT. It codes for CATRGQREPDTQYF.